These 26 T cell receptor beta chains originate from one sample sequenced in a study of prognosis after radiotherapy for stage I lung cancer. Multiplex PCR, run in two rounds, amplified TCR beta CDR3 from genomic DNA. Primers specific to each TRBV and TRBJ gene were used in first-round PCR. TCRdb re-called the multiplex PCR reads through MiXCR, storing one row per CDR3 protein. This table has 50,000 or so distinct CDR3 sequences, over 30% appearing once. This specimen was PBMCs, taken before or after stereotactic body radiation therapy (not recorded which). These TCRs come from a donor over 45 with non-small cell lung cancer.

Ten or more counts support this clonotype. The J gene is TRBJ2-1, the V gene TRBV4-3; 7 nucleotides line up with TRBD1. The CDR3 runs to 13 residues. J was trimmed by 12 bases and V by 3 bases; bases with no gene match: 8. In germline, CDR1 is LGHNA, CDR2 YSLEER. CDR3 loop: CASSQDRSFWQFF. The CDR3 coding sequence is TGCGCCAGCAGCCAGGACAGGTCCTTTTGGCAGTTCTTC.

Worth noting for this clonotype: A far larger clone differs by one base, so this is likely a read error. This sequence joins TRBV6-5 and TRBJ2-1; tentative D call: TRBD2 (7 bases). The CDR3 contains 16 residues. Germline loops: CDR1 MNHEY, CDR2 SVGAGI. CDR3 sequence: CASIYSRRGGAHEQFF. As DNA, the CDR3 is TGTGCCAGCATTTACTCGAGAAGGGGGGGGGCACATGAGCAGTTCTTC.

A remark on this clonotype: Possible read error: a much larger clone is one base away. The chain links TRBV10-3 to TRBJ2-7; TRBD2 agrees at 8 bases. From germline, CDR1 is ENHRY and CDR2 SYGVKD. The length of the CDR3 is 14 residues. V gave up 10 bases and J gave up 2 bases; unmatched junction bases: 10. The CDR3 coding sequence is TGTGCCACCAGGCCACTAGCGGTGCCCTACGAGCAGTACTTC. This sequence encodes CATRPLAVPYEQYF.

With regard to this clonotype: Compared with germline, one end of the junction differs, possibly owing to a read error. V and J are TRBV6-9 and TRBJ1-2; D call uncertain. Germline CDR1 MNHGY, CDR2 SVAAGI. CDR3 length equals 12 residues. CDR3 bases: TGTGACAGCAGTTTACGGACTGGCGGCTACACCTTC. Residues: CDSSLRTGGYTF.

Remarks on this clonotype: A far larger clone is only one base removed, so a read error is likely. The J gene is TRBJ2-1, the V gene TRBV6-9, with D uncertain. Trimming stripped 4 bases from V and 9 bases from J, with 10 bases between. CDR3 size: 12 residues. The germline CDR1 and CDR2 sequences are MNHGY and SVAAGI. CDR3: CASSSRLVEQFF. CDR3 DNA: TGTGCCAGCAGTTCGCGTCTGGTTGAGCAGTTCTTC.

This clonotype occurred many times. The gene calls are TRBV7-2 and TRBJ2-7; D gene ambiguous. The germline V and J ends were trimmed by 1 base and 6 bases, with 10 bases remaining between them. CDR3 size: 13 residues. The germline CDR1 and CDR2 sequences are SGHTA and FQGNSA. DNA of the CDR3: TGTGCCAGCAGCTTAGAGGCAGAAAGCGAGCAGTACTTC. Translated, it gives CASSLEAESEQYF.

Many counts were recorded for this clonotype. The chain carries TRBV6-1 and TRBJ2-1; TRBD2 matches at 7 bases. Germline assignment: CDR1 MNHNS and CDR2 SASEGT. The CDR3 contains 15 residues. Trimming at V came to 3 bases and at J to 5 bases, leaving 7 bases not matched to a gene. The CDR3 spells CASSDWGGANNEQFF. The CDR3 DNA reads TGTGCCAGCAGTGACTGGGGAGGGGCTAACAATGAGCAGTTCTTC.

This chain joins TRBV25-1 and TRBJ2-3; 7 nucleotides align to TRBD2. CDR3 size: 19 residues. Germline CDR1 and CDR2: MGHDK and SYGVNS. The junction had 17 bases not matched to a gene; V was cut back by 1 base and J by 4 bases. The CDR3 protein is CASSEWGGAGRTTADTQYF. The CDR3 bases are TGTGCCAGCAGTGAATGGGGAGGGGCAGGCCGAACTACCGCAGATACGCAGTATTTT. The full variable domain, rest sourced from reference TRBV25-1 and TRBJ2-3, is EADIYQTPRYLVIGTGKKITLECSQTMGHDKMYWYQQDPGMELHLIHYSYGVNSTEKGDLSSESTVSRIRTEHFPLTLESARPSHTSQYLCASSEWGGAGRTTADTQYFGPGTRLTVL.

This clonotype was counted ten times or more. The rearrangement links TRBV4-3 to TRBJ2-7; D remains unclear. V lost 4 bases and J lost 3, with 13 bases in between. The CDR3 is 14 residues long. CDR1 is LGHNA and CDR2 is YSLEER in the germline V gene. The DNA of the CDR3 is TGCGCCAGCAGCCGCCGATTAACAAACTACGAGCAGTACTTC. Encoded protein: CASSRRLTNYEQYF.

This clonotype was recorded at least ten times. The chain couples TRBV29-1 to TRBJ1-2; TRBD1 might be the D (5 bases). Looked up from germline, CDR1 is SQVTM and CDR2 is ANQGSEA. V gave up 4 bases and J gave up 6 bases, with 9 bases separating them. The CDR3 runs 11 residues. CDR3 in amino acids: CSVGGSDGYTF. The CDR3 DNA is TGCAGCGTTGGGGGCAGCGATGGCTACACCTTC.

Comment on this clonotype: One end of the junction fails to match germline, which may point to a read error. This chain uses TRBV29-1 with TRBJ2-7, with 13 bases fitting TRBD2. This CDR3 has 15 amino acids. The germline CDR1 and CDR2 sequences are SQVTM and ANQGSEA. The CDR3 reads CSVGGTSGIPYEQCF. For the CDR3, the DNA is TGCAGCGTTGGGGGGACTAGCGGGATCCCCTACGAGCAGTGCTTC.

Details on this clonotype: A much bigger clone sits one base away, suggesting this may be a read error. In DNA, the CDR3 is TGTGCCATCAGAGGGGGCACGGATAATCAGCCCCAGCATTTT. Amino acids: CAIRGGTDNQPQHF. The rearrangement uses TRBV10-3 and TRBJ1-5; 7 bases are a match to TRBD1. Per the germline V gene, CDR1 is ENHRY and CDR2 is SYGVKD. V shed 6 bases and J 4 bases; nucleotides not matched to a gene: 6. This CDR3 is built from 14 residues.

This clonotype was observed many times. The J gene is TRBJ2-7, the V gene TRBV19; weak D call: TRBD2 (7 bases). The CDR3 totals 14 residues. CDR1 and CDR2 (germline): LNHDA, SQIVND (reference sequence). V lost 3 bases, J lost 3 bases, and 12 bases lay in between. The CDR3 sequence is CASSMGGPIYEQYF. The CDR3 DNA reads TGTGCCAGTAGTATGGGGGGGCCTATCTACGAGCAGTACTTC.

Ten or more counts support this clonotype. The chain is built from TRBV27 and TRBJ2-3; D remains ambiguous. Germline V CDR1 and CDR2: MNHEY, SMNVEV (reference sequence). The V gene lost 3 bases and the J gene lost 2 bases, with 9 bases spanning the gap. The CDR3 has 14 amino acids. The CDR3 nucleotides are TGTGCCAGCAGTTTCGGCAGACCCACAGATACGCAGTATTTT. It translates to CASSFGRPTDTQYF.

The table lists this clonotype with many counts. The rearrangement joins TRBV18 to TRBJ2-1, with 9 bases identical to TRBD1. The CDR3 spans 15 residues. Germline CDR1 KGHSH, CDR2 LQKENI. V shed 6 bases and J 2 bases; nucleotides not matched to a gene: 5. The DNA for the CDR3 is TGTGCCAGCTCGCCCGGGACAGGGACCTACAATGAGCAGTTCTTC. Its translation is CASSPGTGTYNEQFF.

This clonotype was seen many times. This chain uses TRBV7-2 with TRBJ2-1; TRBD2 might be the D (5 bases). Germline CDR1 and CDR2: SGHTA and FQGNSA. Trimming left V 4 bases short and J 9 bases short, with 16 bases between. This CDR3 comprises 14 residues. The CDR3 DNA reads TGTGCCAGCAGCTATTCATCCACTAGTTCTGAGCAGTTCTTC. The encoded protein is CASSYSSTSSEQFF.

This clonotype has a count of ten or more. This rearrangement joins TRBV14 to TRBJ2-7; D is undetermined. This CDR3 spans 12 amino acids. The germline V gene encodes CDR1 SGHDN and CDR2 FVKESK. V was trimmed by 2 bases and J by 5 bases, leaving 7 bases between them. CDR3 DNA sequence: TGTGCCAGCAGCCAATCGGTGAACGAGCAGTACTTC. It encodes CASSQSVNEQYF.

This clonotype was found many times. The V gene is TRBV3-1, the J gene TRBJ1-4; D ambiguous. Between the trimmed V and J ends, which lost 1 base and 8 bases, there was a span of 8 bases. CDR1 is LGHDT, CDR2 YNNKEL, per germline (reference sequence). The CDR3 consists of 13 residues. The DNA of the CDR3 is TGTGCCAGCAGCCAAGCCGGTAGGGAAAAACTGTTTTTT. Amino acids: CASSQAGREKLFF.

Many counts were recorded for this clonotype. This sequence joins TRBV7-2 and TRBJ2-5, with D uncertain. Trimming left V 5 bases short and J 4 bases short, with 11 bases between. The CDR3 is 13 residues long. Germline lookup yields CDR1 SGHTA and CDR2 FQGNSA. The CDR3 coding sequence is TGTGCCAGCAGCCCGATCTTAGGAGAGACCCAGTACTTC. This translates into CASSPILGETQYF.

Concerning this clonotype: This is likely an artifact of a read error, given a far larger clone one base away. V is TRBV6-6 and J is TRBJ2-7; D may match TRBD1 or TRBD2 (5 bases each). The germline gives CDR1 MNHNY, CDR2 SVGAGI (reference sequence). V lost 0 bases, J lost 4 bases, and 13 bases lay in between. The CDR3 runs to 15 residues. For the CDR3, the DNA is TGTGCCAGCAGTTACTCGGAGGTGGACAATTACGAGCAGTACTTC. Encoded protein: CASSYSEVDNYEQYF.

This clonotype came up many times. This chain links TRBV5-1 with TRBJ2-3; TRBD2 matches 11 bases. V was pared by 5 bases and J by 8 bases, with 10 bases of the junction left unmatched. The CDR3 is 15 residues long. Per germline, CDR1 SGHRS and CDR2 YFSETQ. Here the CDR3 reads CASRSLAGGPGTQYF. The CDR3, as DNA: TGCGCCAGCAGGTCCTTAGCGGGAGGGCCGGGTACGCAGTATTTT.

About this clonotype itself: At one boundary the junction diverges from the germline segment, which might be a read error. The chain joins TRBV12-3 or TRBV12-4 to TRBJ2-5; D might be TRBD1 or TRBD2, each matching 5 bases. The CDR3 runs to 16 residues. The CDR3 here is CASSLGGAVGAETHYF. As DNA, the CDR3 is TGTGCCAGCAGTTTAGGGGGAGCGGTAGGGGCAGAGACCCATTACTTC.

This clonotype was detected once. The chain joins TRBV24-1 to TRBJ2-2, with D perhaps TRBD1 (5 bases). The CDR3 is 13 residues long. Germline lookup yields CDR1 KGHDR and CDR2 SFDVKD. V was shortened by 8 bases and J by 2 bases, with 8 bases between the two germline ends. The CDR3 region is CATKQGNTGELFF. Written as DNA, the CDR3 is TGTGCCACCAAGCAGGGCAACACCGGGGAGCTGTTTTTT.

This clonotype was seen many times. The chain employs TRBV6-1 and TRBJ2-2, with D perhaps TRBD2 (7 bases). Trimming left V 7 bases short and J 7 bases short, with 16 bases between. Germline assignment: CDR1 MNHNS and CDR2 SASEGT. The CDR3 is 14 residues long. The CDR3 region has the DNA TGTGCCAGCATAAAGCAGGGGAGGGTCGGGGAGCTGTTTTTT. It yields the protein CASIKQGRVGELFF.

This clonotype was seen only a few times. With a much larger clone just one base away, this may be a read error. This chain links TRBV20-1 with TRBJ2-1; the D gene is possibly TRBD2 (6 bases). Germline lookup yields CDR1 DFQATT and CDR2 SNEGSKA (reference sequence). This CDR3 is 15 amino acids long. The CDR3 DNA is TGCAATGCTCCTCCCCGTAGCGGAGCGTACAATGAGCAGTTCTTC. Protein: CNAPPRSGAYNEQFF.

This clonotype was observed many times. The CDR3 bases are TGTGCCAGCAGCCGGACAGGGGGCTTCAACTCGGTCGATGAGCAGTTCTTC. It translates to CASSRTGGFNSVDEQFF. V is TRBV9 and J is TRBJ2-1, with 11 bases identical to TRBD1. Trimming removed 4 bases from V and 8 bases from J; junction bases left unmatched: 14. CDR1 is SGDLS, CDR2 YYNGEE, per germline. The CDR3 is 17 residues long.